These 10 T cell receptor beta chains were sequenced from one sample in a study of OX40 agonist ivuxolimab in advanced cancers. The repertoire was sequenced with immunoSEQ multiplex PCR; TCRdb's copy has only in-frame clones and lacks some. The profile shows about 68,000 clones, 80% to 95% of them singletons. The source was CD4+ or CD8+ T cells sorted from blood, collected in a trial of the OX40 agonist ivuxolimab. The receptors stem from an adult with an advanced solid tumor such as melanoma, head and neck, liver or kidney cancer.

The J gene is TRBJ2-7, the V gene TRBV7-3, with D perhaps TRBD1 (6 bases). CDR1 SGHTA and CDR2 FQGTGA come from the germline V gene. The CDR3 runs 17 residues. V dropped 1 base and J dropped 0 bases, with 16 bases sitting between them. The CDR3: CASSLNIPTGISYEQYF. In nucleotides, the CDR3 is TGTGCCAGCAGCTTAAATATCCCCACAGGGATCTCCTACGAGCAGTACTTC.

This clone has just a few counts. The V and J genes are TRBV9 and TRBJ1-6; D is uncertain. CDR1 and CDR2 (germline): SGDLS, YYNGEE. The CDR3 is 12 residues long. Trimming stripped 7 bases from V and 7 bases from J, with 9 bases between. The CDR3 bases are TGTGCCAGCGGGTATGGGAATTCACCCCTCCACTTT. This encodes CASGYGNSPLHF.

The V and J genes are TRBV14 and TRBJ1-2; D ambiguous. The CDR3 totals 12 residues. CDR1 SGHDN and CDR2 FVKESK come from the germline V gene. V was cut by 1 base and J by 8 bases, with 8 bases left in between. The CDR3 sequence is CASSQGVEGYTF. Written as DNA, the CDR3 is TGTGCCAGCAGCCAAGGAGTGGAGGGCTACACCTTC.

This chain connects TRBV6-1 to TRBJ2-1; D uncertain. Germline V gene lookup returns CDR1 MNHNS and CDR2 SASEGT. The CDR3 totals 15 residues. The V gene lost 6 bases and the J gene lost 1 base, with 13 bases spanning the gap. The CDR3 loop reads CASRTHDRSYNEQFF. CDR3 bases: TGTGCCAGCAGGACCCATGATAGGTCCTACAATGAGCAGTTCTTC.

V usage is TRBV7-8 and J usage is TRBJ1-2; possible D gene TRBD1, 6 bases. CDR3 size: 14 residues. The V gene lost 4 bases and the J gene lost 4 bases, with 13 bases spanning the gap. Germline lookup yields CDR1 SGHVS and CDR2 FQNEAQ. The CDR3 region has the DNA TGTGCCAGCAGCTCTCAACAGGGCTCCTATGGCTACACCTTC. Translated, it gives CASSSQQGSYGYTF.

The rearrangement uses TRBV7-3 and TRBJ2-1; D is unclear. The V gene lost 0 bases and the J gene lost 6 bases, with 6 bases spanning the gap. Germline assignment: CDR1 SGHTA and CDR2 FQGTGA. This CDR3 is built from 13 residues. CDR3 loop: CASSLTLGNEQFF. The DNA for the CDR3 is TGTGCCAGCAGCTTAACGTTGGGCAATGAGCAGTTCTTC. The complete variable domain, with remaining parts taken from reference TRBV7-3 and TRBJ2-1, reads GAGVSQTPSNKVTEKGKYVELRCDPISGHTALYWYRQSLGQGPEFLIYFQGTGAADDSGLPNDRFFAVRPEGSVSTLKIQRTERGDSAVYLCASSLTLGNEQFFGPGTRLTVL.

The rearrangement joins TRBV7-9 to TRBJ2-2; 10 positions match TRBD1. Trimming at V came to 3 bases and at J to 8 bases, leaving 6 bases not matched to a gene. CDR1 is SEHNR and CDR2 is FQNEAQ in the germline V gene (reference sequence). The length of the CDR3 is 15 residues. The CDR3 protein is CASSFGTGVLGELFF. CDR3 in DNA: TGTGCCAGCAGCTTCGGGACAGGGGTTTTAGGGGAGCTGTTTTTT.

The chain combines TRBV5-1 with TRBJ1-1, with 8 bases lining up with TRBD1. This CDR3 is 16 amino acids long. Germline CDR1 is SGHRS and CDR2 is YFSETQ. Unmatched junction bases numbered 14, after V lost 3 bases and J lost 7 bases. The CDR3 here is CASSSLDRARRREAFF. CDR3 DNA sequence: TGCGCCAGCAGCTCCCTGGACAGGGCAAGACGGCGTGAAGCTTTCTTT.

The V and J genes are TRBV4-1 and TRBJ2-5; D not certain. The CDR3 runs 15 residues. Germline V gene data show CDR1 as MGHRA and CDR2 as YSYEKL. V was trimmed by 1 base and J by 4 bases, leaving 13 bases between them. CDR3 sequence reads: CASSQVETGGETQYF. The CDR3 DNA follows: TGCGCCAGCAGCCAAGTCGAGACGGGCGGAGAGACCCAGTACTTC.

The rearrangement uses TRBV30 and TRBJ2-7; D is unclear. The CDR3 sequence is 11 residues long. Germline V gives CDR1 GTSNPN, CDR2 SVGIG (reference sequence). Deletions cut 8 bases from V and 4 bases from J, with 12 bases between. The CDR3 here is CAGEHLYEQYF. CDR3 coding DNA: TGTGCCGGGGAACACTTATACGAGCAGTACTTC. Combining the CDR3 with reference TRBV30 and TRBJ2-7 gives the whole variable domain SQTIHQWPATLVQPVGSPLSLECTVEGTSNPNLYWYRQAAGRGLQLLFYSVGIGQISSEVPQNLSASRPQDRQFILSSKKLLLSDSGFYLCAGEHLYEQYFGPGTRLTVT.